Below, 6 T cell receptor beta chains from the same sample are listed, as sequenced in a study of OX40 agonist ivuxolimab in advanced cancers. Only in-frame clones appear in the TCRdb table, and some are missing; sequencing was by immunoSEQ multiplex PCR. The top ten hold around 4.6% of the sample, which has 42,000 or so clones, around 89% seen once. The input for sequencing was CD4+ or CD8+ T cells sorted from blood, taken in a trial of the OX40 agonist ivuxolimab. All receptors derive from an adult with an advanced solid tumor such as melanoma, head and neck, liver or kidney cancer.

This chain links TRBV7-9 with TRBJ2-7; 10 nucleotides match TRBD2. This CDR3 contains 14 residues. Per the germline V gene, CDR1 is SEHNR and CDR2 is FQNEAQ (reference sequence). V shed 3 bases and J 5 bases; nucleotides not matched to a gene: 4. CDR3 nucleotide sequence: TGTGCCAGCAGCTTTCTCCTAGCGGGAGACGAGCAGTACTTC. Encoded protein: CASSFLLAGDEQYF.

This clone showed up just once. This chain uses TRBV28 with TRBJ2-1; tentatively, D is TRBD2 (5 bases). V lost 6 bases to trimming and J lost 0 bases, with 12 bases between them. The CDR3 consists of 15 residues. The germline gives CDR1 MDHEN, CDR2 SYDVKM. The CDR3 coding sequence is TGTGCCAGCAGAGAGGAGGTGAGCTCCTACAATGAGCAGTTCTTC. The encoded protein is CASREEVSSYNEQFF.

The chain combines TRBV27 with TRBJ2-7; 7 positions agree with TRBD1. Germline V gene sequence: CDR1 MNHEY, CDR2 SMNVEV (reference sequence). Trimming cost V 6 bases and J 7 bases; bases outside gene matches: 15. This CDR3 has 15 amino acids. CDR3 bases: TGTGCCAGCAGCCTATATATGGGACAGCCGGGGGAGCAGTACTTC. Its protein is CASSLYMGQPGEQYF.

This rearrangement joins TRBV28 to TRBJ2-7; D is undetermined. CDR3 size: 14 residues. Trimming removed 5 bases at V and 1 base at J, with 12 bases between. The germline V gene has CDR1 MDHEN and CDR2 SYDVKM. CDR3 bases: TGTGCCAGCAGTCGCCCACCCAGTTCCTACGAGCAGTACTTC. Its protein product is CASSRPPSSYEQYF.

The J gene is TRBJ2-5, the V gene TRBV28, with D hard to call. The ends were cut back, 4 bases at V and 1 base at J, with 7 bases in the middle. Germline lookup yields CDR1 MDHEN and CDR2 SYDVKM. The CDR3 is 13 amino acids. For the CDR3, the DNA is TGTGCCAGCAGTTCTAATGGCCAAGAGACCCAGTACTTC. Encoded protein: CASSSNGQETQYF.

The chain carries TRBV19 and TRBJ2-3; tentatively, D is TRBD2 (7 bases). CDR3 length equals 16 residues. CDR1 is LNHDA and CDR2 is SQIVND in the germline V gene (reference sequence). Trimming removed 5 bases from V and 0 bases from J, with 15 bases in between. CDR3 loop: CASSDQGGGSTDTQYF. The CDR3 nucleotides are TGTGCCAGTAGTGATCAGGGAGGGGGTAGCACAGATACGCAGTATTTT.